Listed below are T cell receptor beta chains from one sample, sequenced in a study of T-cell reconstitution after alpha-beta-depleted transplantation in children. TCRdb called the PCR reads again in MiXCR, with one record for every CDR3 protein. The sample has about a million distinct CDR3 sequences; 25% to 30% are singletons. This sample comprised PBMCs, mostly from graft donor cells, obtained 360 days after TCRalphabeta/CD19-depleted stem cell transplant. The source of these receptors is a boy under two years old who had a stem cell transplant for SCID, so the T cells may come from the graft donor. Both conserved end residues are part of each CDR3. Each record gives: V gene, clone size, CDR3 protein. Clone size is stated in some rows and not others, as once, few, many or a class when expanded.

TRBV18,.,CASSPFGQGAEETQYF
TRBV10-3,.,CAAGQGTMEQYF
TRBV2,.,CASSTTLYQETQYF
TRBV3-1,few,CASSQGERGLRAFF
TRBV4-1,few,CASSQVDAGLADTQYF
TRBV5-1,.,CASSLALRDNTEAFF
TRBV29-1,.,CSVLPSGGYYNEQFF
TRBV7-2,.,CASSLAFSREQYF
TRBV18,.,CASSPPGTGSYEQYF
TRBV7-8,.,CASSLAGGIPYNEQFF
TRBV7-2,many,CASSLVPGSLAKNIQYF